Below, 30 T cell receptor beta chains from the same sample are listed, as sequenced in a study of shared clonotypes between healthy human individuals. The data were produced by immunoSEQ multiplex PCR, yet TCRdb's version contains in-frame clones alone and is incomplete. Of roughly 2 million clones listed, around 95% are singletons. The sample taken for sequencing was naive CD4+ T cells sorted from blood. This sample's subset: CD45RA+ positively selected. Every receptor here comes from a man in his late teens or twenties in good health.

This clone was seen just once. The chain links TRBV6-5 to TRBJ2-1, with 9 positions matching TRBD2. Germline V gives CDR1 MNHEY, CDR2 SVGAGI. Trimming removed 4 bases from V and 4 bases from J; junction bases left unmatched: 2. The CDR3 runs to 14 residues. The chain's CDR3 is CASSSTSGYNEQFF. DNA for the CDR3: TGTGCCAGCAGTTCGACTAGCGGTTACAATGAGCAGTTCTTC.

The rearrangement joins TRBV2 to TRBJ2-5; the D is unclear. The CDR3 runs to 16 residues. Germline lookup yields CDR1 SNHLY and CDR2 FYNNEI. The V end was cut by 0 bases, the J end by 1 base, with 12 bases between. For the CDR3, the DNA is TGTGCCAGCAGTGAAGCGCTTCCAGCGTCCCAAGAGACCCAGTACTTC. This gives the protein CASSEALPASQETQYF.

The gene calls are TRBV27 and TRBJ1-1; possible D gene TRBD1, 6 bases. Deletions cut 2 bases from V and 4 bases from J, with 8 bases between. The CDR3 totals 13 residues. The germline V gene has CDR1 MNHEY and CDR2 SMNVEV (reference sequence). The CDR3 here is CASSLTGTTEAFF. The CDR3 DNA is TGTGCCAGCAGTTTAACAGGGACCACTGAAGCTTTCTTT.

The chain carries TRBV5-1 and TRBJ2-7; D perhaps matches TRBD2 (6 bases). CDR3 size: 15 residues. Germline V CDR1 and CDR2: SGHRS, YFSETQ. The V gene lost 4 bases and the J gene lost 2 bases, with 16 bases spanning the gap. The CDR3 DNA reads TGCGCCAGCAGCCTGGGGGGACTTCCCCCCTACGAGCAGTACTTC. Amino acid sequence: CASSLGGLPPYEQYF. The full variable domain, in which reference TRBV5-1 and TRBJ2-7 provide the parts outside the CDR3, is KAGVTQTPRYLIKTRGQQVTLSCSPISGHRSVSWYQQTPGQGLQFLFEYFSETQRNKGNFPGRFSGRQFSNSRSEMNVSTLELGDSALYLCASSLGGLPPYEQYFGPGTRLTVT.

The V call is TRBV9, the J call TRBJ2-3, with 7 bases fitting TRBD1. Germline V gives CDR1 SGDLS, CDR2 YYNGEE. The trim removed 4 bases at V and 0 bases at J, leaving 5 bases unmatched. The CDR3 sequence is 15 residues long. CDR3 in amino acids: CASSLQGYSTDTQYF. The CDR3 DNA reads TGTGCCAGCAGCTTACAGGGGTATAGCACAGATACGCAGTATTTT.

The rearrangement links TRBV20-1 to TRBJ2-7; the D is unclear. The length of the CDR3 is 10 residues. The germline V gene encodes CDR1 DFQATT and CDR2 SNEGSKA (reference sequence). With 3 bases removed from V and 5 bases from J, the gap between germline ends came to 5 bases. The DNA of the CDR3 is TGCAGTGCTAGTGAAGACGAGCAGTACTTC. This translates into CSASEDEQYF.

The CDR3 DNA follows: TGCGCCAGCAGCCCAGGAAACTCGAACACCGGGGAGCTGTTTTTT. This encodes CASSPGNSNTGELFF. The chain joins TRBV5-1 to TRBJ2-2; D remains ambiguous. The CDR3 is 15 residues long. The germline V and J ends were trimmed by 4 bases and 0 bases, with 10 bases remaining between them. Germline-derived CDR1 and CDR2 are SGHRS and YFSETQ. The full variable domain, its missing parts supplied by reference TRBV5-1 and TRBJ2-2, is KAGVTQTPRYLIKTRGQQVTLSCSPISGHRSVSWYQQTPGQGLQFLFEYFSETQRNKGNFPGRFSGRQFSNSRSEMNVSTLELGDSALYLCASSPGNSNTGELFFGEGSRLTVL.

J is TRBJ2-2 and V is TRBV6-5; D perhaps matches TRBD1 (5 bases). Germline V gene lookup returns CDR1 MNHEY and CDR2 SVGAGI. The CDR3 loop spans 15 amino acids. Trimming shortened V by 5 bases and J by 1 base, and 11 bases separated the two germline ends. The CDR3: CASSRDRMNTGELFF. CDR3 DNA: TGTGCCAGCAGTCGCGACAGAATGAACACCGGGGAGCTGTTTTTT.

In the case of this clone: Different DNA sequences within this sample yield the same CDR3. CDR3 DNA: TGTGCCAGCAGTTTAAGAGTCCCCTACGAGCAGTACTTC. Translating it yields CASSLRVPYEQYF. The rearrangement uses TRBV28 and TRBJ2-7; D unclear. This CDR3 is built from 13 residues. Germline CDR1 MDHEN, CDR2 SYDVKM. Trimming stripped 2 bases from V and 2 bases from J, with 7 bases between.

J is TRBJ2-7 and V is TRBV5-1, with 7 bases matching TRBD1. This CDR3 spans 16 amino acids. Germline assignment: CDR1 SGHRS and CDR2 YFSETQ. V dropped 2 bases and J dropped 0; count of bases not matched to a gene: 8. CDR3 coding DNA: TGCGCCAGCAGCTTAGGGGGCGACAGGAGCTCCTACGAGCAGTACTTC. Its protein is CASSLGGDRSSYEQYF.

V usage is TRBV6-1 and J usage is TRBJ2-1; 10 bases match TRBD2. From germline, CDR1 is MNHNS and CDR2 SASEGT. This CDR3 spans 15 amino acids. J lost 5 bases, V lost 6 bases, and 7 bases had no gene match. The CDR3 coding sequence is TGTGCCAGCAGGCGGTGGACTAGCGGTAACAATGAGCAGTTCTTC. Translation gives CASRRWTSGNNEQFF.

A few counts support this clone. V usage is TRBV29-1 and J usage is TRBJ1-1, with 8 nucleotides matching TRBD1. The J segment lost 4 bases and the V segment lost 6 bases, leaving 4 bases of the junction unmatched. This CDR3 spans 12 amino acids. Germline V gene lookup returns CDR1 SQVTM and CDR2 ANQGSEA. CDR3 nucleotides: TGCAGCGTGGACAGGGTTGGCACTGAAGCTTTCTTT. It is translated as CSVDRVGTEAFF.

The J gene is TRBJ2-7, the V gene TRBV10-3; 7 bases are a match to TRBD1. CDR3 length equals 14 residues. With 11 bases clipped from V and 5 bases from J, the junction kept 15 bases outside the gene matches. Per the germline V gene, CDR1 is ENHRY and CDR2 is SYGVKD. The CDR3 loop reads CAASLARGSHEQYF. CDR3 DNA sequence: TGTGCCGCTAGTCTCGCCAGGGGGTCGCACGAGCAGTACTTC.

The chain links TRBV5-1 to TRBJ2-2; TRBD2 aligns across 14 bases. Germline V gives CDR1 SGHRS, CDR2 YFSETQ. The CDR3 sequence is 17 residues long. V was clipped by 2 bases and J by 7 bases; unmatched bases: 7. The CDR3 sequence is CASSFRLAGGPNGELFF. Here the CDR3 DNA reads TGCGCCAGCAGCTTTCGACTAGCGGGAGGGCCAAACGGGGAGCTGTTTTTT.

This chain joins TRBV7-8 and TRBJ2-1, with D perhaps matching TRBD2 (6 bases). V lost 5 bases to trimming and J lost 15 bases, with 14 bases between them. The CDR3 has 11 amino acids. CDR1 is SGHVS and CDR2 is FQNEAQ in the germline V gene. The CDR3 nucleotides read TGTGCCAGCAGCCCCGGGAGTGTTGTGTTCTTC. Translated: CASSPGSVVFF. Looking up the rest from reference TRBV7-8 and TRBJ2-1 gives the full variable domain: GAGVSQSPRYKVAKRGQDVALRCDPISGHVSLFWYQQALGQGPEFLTYFQNEAQLDKSGLPSDRFFAERPEGSVSTLKIQRTQQEDSAVYLCASSPGSVVFFGPGTRLTVL.

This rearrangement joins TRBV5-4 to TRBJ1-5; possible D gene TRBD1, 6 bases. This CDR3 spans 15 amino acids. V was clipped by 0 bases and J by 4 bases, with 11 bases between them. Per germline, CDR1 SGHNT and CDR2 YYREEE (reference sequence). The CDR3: CASSLGGGENQPQHF. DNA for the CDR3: TGTGCCAGCAGCTTGGGGGGGGGCGAAAATCAGCCCCAGCATTTT.

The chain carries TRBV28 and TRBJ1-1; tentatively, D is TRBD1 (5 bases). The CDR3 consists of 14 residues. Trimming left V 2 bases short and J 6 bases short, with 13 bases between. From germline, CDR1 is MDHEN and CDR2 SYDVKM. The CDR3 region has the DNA TGTGCCAGCAGTTTACCAGGGATATATGCTGAAGCTTTCTTT. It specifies CASSLPGIYAEAFF.

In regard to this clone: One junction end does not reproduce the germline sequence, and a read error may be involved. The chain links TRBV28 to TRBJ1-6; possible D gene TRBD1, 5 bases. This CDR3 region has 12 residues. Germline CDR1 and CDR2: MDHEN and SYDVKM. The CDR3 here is CASSSELWGTWF. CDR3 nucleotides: TGTGCCAGCAGTTCCGAACTCTGGGGCACTTGGTTT.

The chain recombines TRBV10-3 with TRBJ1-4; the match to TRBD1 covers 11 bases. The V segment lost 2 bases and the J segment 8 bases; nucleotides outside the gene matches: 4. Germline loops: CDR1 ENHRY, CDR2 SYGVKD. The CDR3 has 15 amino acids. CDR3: CAISEGTGGREKLFF. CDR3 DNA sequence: TGTGCCATCAGTGAGGGGACAGGGGGTAGGGAAAAACTGTTTTTT.

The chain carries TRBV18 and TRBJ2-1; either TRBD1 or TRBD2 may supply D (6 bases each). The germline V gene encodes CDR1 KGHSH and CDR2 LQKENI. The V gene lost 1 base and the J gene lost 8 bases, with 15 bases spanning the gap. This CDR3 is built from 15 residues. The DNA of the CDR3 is TGTGCCAGCTCACCACAGGGGGGCGGGGCCGATGAGCAGTTCTTC. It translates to CASSPQGGGADEQFF.

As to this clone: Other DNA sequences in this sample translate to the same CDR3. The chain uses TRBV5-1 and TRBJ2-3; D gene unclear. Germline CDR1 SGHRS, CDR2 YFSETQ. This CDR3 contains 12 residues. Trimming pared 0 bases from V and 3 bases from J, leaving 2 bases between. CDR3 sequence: CASSLVTDTQYF. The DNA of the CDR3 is TGCGCCAGCAGCTTGGTGACAGATACGCAGTATTTT.

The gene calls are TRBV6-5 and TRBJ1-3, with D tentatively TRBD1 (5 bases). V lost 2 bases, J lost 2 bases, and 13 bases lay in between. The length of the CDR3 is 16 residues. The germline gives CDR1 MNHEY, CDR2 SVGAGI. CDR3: CASSYGGSGAGNTIYF. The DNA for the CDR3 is TGTGCCAGCAGTTACGGGGGAAGCGGCGCTGGAAACACCATATATTTT.

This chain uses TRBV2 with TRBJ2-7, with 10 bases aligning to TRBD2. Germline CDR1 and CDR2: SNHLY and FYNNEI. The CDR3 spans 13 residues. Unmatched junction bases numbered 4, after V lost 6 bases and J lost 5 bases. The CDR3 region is CASSGTSDHEQYF. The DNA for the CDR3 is TGTGCCAGCAGCGGGACTAGCGACCACGAGCAGTACTTC.

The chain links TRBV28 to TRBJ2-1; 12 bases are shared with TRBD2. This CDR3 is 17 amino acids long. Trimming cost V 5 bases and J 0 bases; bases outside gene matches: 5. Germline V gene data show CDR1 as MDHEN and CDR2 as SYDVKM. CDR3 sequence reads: CASSPPGLAGSYNEQFF. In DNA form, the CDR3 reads TGTGCCAGCAGTCCTCCGGGACTAGCGGGCTCCTACAATGAGCAGTTCTTC.

The CDR3 spells CASRDSGSPGELFF. The DNA of the CDR3 is TGCGCCAGCAGAGATAGCGGGTCCCCCGGGGAGCTGTTTTTT. The rearrangement joins TRBV10-1 to TRBJ2-2; 7 nucleotides line up with TRBD2. From germline, CDR1 is WNHNN and CDR2 SYGVQD (reference sequence). This CDR3 has 14 amino acids. V lost 6 bases to trimming and J lost 6 bases; unmatched junction nucleotides: 7.

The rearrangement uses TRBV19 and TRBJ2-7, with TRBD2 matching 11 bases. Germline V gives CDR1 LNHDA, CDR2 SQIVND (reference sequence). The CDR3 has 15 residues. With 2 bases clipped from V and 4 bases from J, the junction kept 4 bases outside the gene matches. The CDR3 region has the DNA TGTGCCAGTAGTATACTAGCGGGAGGTTATTACGAGCAGTACTTC. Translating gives CASSILAGGYYEQYF.

CDR3 amino acids: CASSTPRDQGGANVLTF. CDR3 sequence (DNA): TGTGCCAGCAGCACCCCCCGGGATCAGGGTGGGGCCAACGTCCTGACTTTC. The V call is TRBV5-4, the J call TRBJ2-6; D is perhaps TRBD1 or TRBD2 (5 bases each). V was trimmed by 4 bases and J by 3 bases, leaving 17 bases between them. The CDR3 totals 17 residues. Germline V gene lookup returns CDR1 SGHNT and CDR2 YYREEE (reference sequence). The variable domain in full, with the rest retrieved from reference TRBV5-4 and TRBJ2-6, is ETGVTQSPTHLIKTRGQQVTLRCSSQSGHNTVSWYQQALGQGPQFIFQYYREEENGRGNFPPRFSGLQFPNYSSELNVNALELDDSALYLCASSTPRDQGGANVLTFGAGSRLTVL.

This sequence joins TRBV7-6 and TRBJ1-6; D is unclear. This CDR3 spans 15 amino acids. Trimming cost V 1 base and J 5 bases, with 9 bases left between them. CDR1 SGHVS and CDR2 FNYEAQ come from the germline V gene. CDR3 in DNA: TGTGCCAGCAGCTTAGGACACGATAATAATTCACCCCTCCACTTT. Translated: CASSLGHDNNSPLHF.

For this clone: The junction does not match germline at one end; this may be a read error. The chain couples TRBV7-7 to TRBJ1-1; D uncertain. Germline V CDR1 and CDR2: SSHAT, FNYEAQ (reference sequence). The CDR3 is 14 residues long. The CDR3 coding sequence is TGTGCTAGCAGCTCACCATCTATGAACACTGAAGCTTTCTTT. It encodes CASSSPSMNTEAFF.

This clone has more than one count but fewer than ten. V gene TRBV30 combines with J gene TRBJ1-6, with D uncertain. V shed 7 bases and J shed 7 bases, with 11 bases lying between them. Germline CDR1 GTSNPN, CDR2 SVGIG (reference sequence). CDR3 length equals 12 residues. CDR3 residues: CAFGRENSPLHF. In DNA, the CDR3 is TGTGCCTTTGGACGGGAAAATTCACCCCTCCACTTT.